This T cell receptor beta chain appears in the sequencing data of a study of cytomegalovirus exposure and HLA in healthy donors. The wider study: When 398 donors were genotyped, 80% to 90% of them were found to fall in the Caucasian-associated ancestry cluster. Whole-study findings and limits: Later work associated over 15,000 TCR beta sequences with HLA alleles at 0.05 false discovery rate.

Remarks on this clone: No antigen is known for it.

This CDR3 spans 14 amino acids. The V and J ends lost 5 bases and 0 bases respectively, with 8 bases between them. Per the germline V gene, CDR1 is SNHLY and CDR2 is FYNNEI. PCR was performed using 60 Vbeta and 13 Jbeta primers. Data came from immunoSEQ multiplex PCR; TCRdb stores just in-frame clones and leaves some out. The sample contains over 85,000 clones, 75% to 80% of which appear only once. The sequenced sample was PBMCs. The sequence was obtained from a middle-aged woman in good health and CMV-seronegative. This chain connects TRBV2 to TRBJ1-3; maybe TRBD1 (6 bases). The DNA for the CDR3 is TGTGCCAGCAGTCTCAGGGGCTCTGGAAACACCATATATTTT. This gives the protein CASSLRGSGNTIYF. The full variable domain, its missing parts supplied by reference TRBV2 and TRBJ1-3, is EPEVTQTPSHQVTQMGQEVILRCVPISNHLYFYWYRQILGQKVEFLVSFYNNEISEKSEIFDDQFSVERPDGSNFTLKIRSTKLEDSAMYFCASSLRGSGNTIYFGEGSWLTVV.